This T cell receptor (beta chain) was profiled in a study of shared clonotypes between healthy human individuals. Adult donors, all healthy and HIV-negative, had no recent acute infections or vaccinations. Germline V gene lookup returns CDR1 PRHDT and CDR2 FYEKMQ (reference sequence). The CDR3 runs 13 residues. The V end was cut by 4 bases, the J end by 1 base, with 7 bases between. Turning to this clone: Its cognate antigen is unknown.

Study-wide points: Rarefaction showed sorted-subset sequencing was incomplete despite large depth.

Using immunoSEQ multiplex PCR, the repertoire was profiled, and TCRdb retains in-frame clones only, with some absent. The sample includes a few million clones, approximately 94% of them seen just once. This clonotype was sampled from a man younger than 30 in good health. V is TRBV13 and J is TRBJ2-5; D is undetermined. Material for sequencing was naive CD4+ T cells sorted from blood. The sample's subset: CD45RA+ positively selected. This chain's CDR3 is CASSSKTQETQYF. The CDR3 DNA reads as TGTGCCAGCAGCTCCAAGACCCAAGAGACCCAGTACTTC.